This T cell receptor beta chain was sequenced for a study of blood T cell repertoires in COVID-19 (TCRdb year 2020). For context, the study as a whole: Samples covering the acute and convalescent phases of COVID-19 were provided by collaborators in the United States, Italy and Spain. The material from the prospective study consisted of cDNA or gDNA derived from T cells, B-cell-depleted T cells, or PBMCs. Where available, HLA class I and class II types were taken from metadata supplied by the sample provider and were not determined by assay-based typing. A de-identified subject ID, COVID-19 status, age in years and sex were almost always included in the sample metadata. The samples were drawn from the first 160 participants of the ongoing ImmuneRACE study and from over 950 subjects provided by 6 global collaborators. The repertoires were made available in a free public database intended to serve as a resource for research on the immune response to SARS-CoV-2. Subjects who had been exposed to COVID-19, were actively infected with it, or had recovered from it provided the deeply sampled blood TCRbeta repertoires that made up the dataset. Overall study outcomes, separate from this receptor: The quantity of clinical and demographic metadata differed by source and by participant and was supplied without curation.

TCRbeta CDR3 regions were amplified from genomic DNA using the immunoSEQ Assay, a bias-controlled multiplex PCR. The source study handled its data this way. The number of nucleated cells in each sample was estimated by amplification of reference gene primers within the assay. Sequence reads were collapsed and filtered to measure the absolute abundance of every unique TCRbeta CDR3 rearrangement. Productive Simpson clonality was computed per sample as the square root of Simpson's diversity index over productive rearrangements. TCRdb holds this immuneACCESS table with in-frame rearrangements only. Some clones are missing; in checked studies, unresolved V genes explain under half, and the rest has no known cause. V, J and clone size are taken as reported in that table, and D and trimming were inferred from the DNA itself. The sample records about 300,000 clones, approximately 92% of which are singletons. Together, the top ten hold more than 0.95% of the sample.

In the prospective study, participants were 18 to 89 years old, resided in fewer than 25 geographic areas of the United States, and were enrolled through a virtual design. Cohort assignment in the prospective study relied on participant-reported clinical history from a screening survey and a study questionnaire. ImmuneRACE Cohort 3 recovered participants were defined by two consecutive negative NP/OP PCR tests, healthcare professional clearance, or symptom resolution. Each participant in the prospective study had whole blood, serum and a nasopharyngeal or oropharyngeal swab collected by mobile phlebotomists. Prospective study participants could optionally give additional blood draws and questionnaires over a roughly 2-month period. Prospective study blood samples were shipped either frozen or at room temperature before DNA extraction. V drops 3 bases and J drops 5 bases, leaving 8 bases in between. Via the germline V gene (reference sequence), CDR1 is LNHDA and CDR2 SQIVND. Inclusive of the bounding cysteine and phenylalanine, the CDR3 is 14 residues long. Only the CDR3 DNA stays, 42 bases, in frame from base 1.

This clone was observed a single time. Its antigen remains undetermined. Base-call qualities are not available, and no considerably larger clone is one nucleotide away. The origin of this receptor is a woman between 25 and 40 years old who had recovered from COVID-19. The sequence joins TRBV19 to TRBJ1-6, with no confidently assigned D gene. The source material was PBMCs or T cells enriched from blood (not recorded which). The base sequence is TGTGCCAGTAGTATGGGCCACGATAATTCACCCCTCCACTTT. Translated, it gives CASSMGHDNSPLHF.